This T cell receptor beta chain was observed in a study of blood T cell repertoires in COVID-19 (dated by TCRdb to the early 2020s). For context, the study as a whole: The collaborator samples originated in the United States, Italy and Spain and spanned the acute and convalescent phases of COVID-19. The material from the prospective study consisted of cDNA or gDNA derived from T cells, B-cell-depleted T cells, or PBMCs. The dataset comprised deeply sampled blood TCRbeta repertoires from subjects exposed to, actively infected with, or recovered from COVID-19. The repertoires were released in a freely available public database meant as a resource for research on the immune response to SARS-CoV-2. Samples were obtained from the ongoing ImmuneRACE study (first 160 participants) and from over a thousand subjects provided by 6 global collaborators. A de-identified subject ID, COVID-19 status, age in years and sex were almost always included in the sample metadata. HLA class I and class II types, where available, came from metadata supplied by the sample provider rather than from assay-based typing.

The research as a whole found: The quantity of clinical and demographic metadata differed by source and by participant and was supplied without curation.

The CDR1 and CDR2 encoded by the germline V gene are SGHRS and YFSETQ. V gives up 2 bases and J gives up 4 bases, and the segment between their germline ends measures 10 bases. From cysteine to phenylalanine, the CDR3 is 14 amino acids long. Of the read, only the CDR3 DNA is kept; its 42 bases are in frame from base 1. The count of this clone is one. The antigen it binds to is not known. No base quality information exists; no much larger clone differs at one position. TCRbeta CDR3 regions were amplified from genomic DNA using the immunoSEQ Assay, a bias-controlled multiplex PCR. The original methods were these. Nucleated cell counts per sample were estimated from amplification of reference gene primers within the assay. To quantify the absolute abundance of each unique TCRbeta CDR3 rearrangement, sequence reads were collapsed and filtered. For each sample, productive Simpson clonality was calculated as the square root of Simpson's diversity index across productive rearrangements. The clones in this table, taken by TCRdb from immuneACCESS, are in-frame only. Not every clone is retained; where verified, under half of the shortfall comes from an unresolved V gene, and the cause of the rest is unknown. V and J calls plus clone size are reproduced from that table; the DNA served to infer D and trimming. For this sample the table gives fewer than 120,000 clones, of which 60% to 80% were detected only once. The ten largest clonotypes hold 16% of the sample.

Each collaborating institution followed its own protocols to collect whole blood in K2EDTA tubes. For TCRbeta analysis, collaborators shipped samples as frozen whole blood, isolated PBMCs, or DNA extracted from either of those sample types. This TCR came from a woman aged 80 or older with active or convalescent COVID-19. Sequencing was done on a sample of peripheral blood. The rearrangement combines TRBV5-1 with TRBJ1-3; no D gene can be assigned with confidence. DNA sequence: TGCGCCAGCAGCTTCGCCGGTCAAGGAAACACCATATATTTT. This codes for CASSFAGQGNTIYF. This CDR3, with the reference TRBV5-1 and TRBJ1-3 proteins standing in past its ends, gives the full variable domain KAGVTQTPRYLIKTRGQQVTLSCSPISGHRSVSWYQQTPGQGLQFLFEYFSETQRNKGNFPGRFSGRQFSNSRSEMNVSTLELGDSALYLCASSFAGQGNTIYFGEGSWLTVV.